This T cell receptor (beta chain) comes out of a study of blood T cell repertoires in COVID-19. Study-level background: Donors in the United States, Italy and Spain gave samples during acute or convalescent COVID-19. Sample material is recorded as cDNA or gDNA derived from T cells, B-cell-depleted T cells, or PBMCs.

V lost 4 bases and J 5 bases, leaving 8 bases between the germline ends. Germline values: CDR1 SEHNR, CDR2 FQNEAQ (reference sequence). CDR3 length: 13 residues. This table comes from immunoSEQ multiplex PCR, and its TCRdb copy is limited to in-frame clones, with some not included. The table lists 300,000 to 400,000 clones, roughly 88% of them singletons. This TCR came from a woman aged 45-59 years with active or convalescent COVID-19. The sequenced sample consisted of peripheral blood. The V gene is TRBV7-9, the J gene TRBJ2-2, with D tentatively TRBD2 (5 bases). The chain's CDR3 is CASSSDWTGELFF. CDR3 in DNA: TGTGCCAGCAGCTCGGACTGGACCGGGGAGCTGTTTTTT.